Reported below is one T cell receptor (beta chain). The sample is drawn from a study of blood T cell repertoires in COVID-19. Here immunoSEQ multiplex PCR was the method, and the copy in TCRdb shows in-frame clones only, minus some. This table holds some 41,000 clones, approximately 86% found once. Trimming at V came to 1 base and at J to 1 base, leaving 6 bases not matched to a gene. This CDR3 region has 18 residues. The V gene's germline CDR1 is LNHDA and CDR2 SQIVND (reference sequence). The V and J genes are TRBV19 and TRBJ2-6; the match to TRBD1 covers 8 bases. The clonotype originates from a woman older than 75 with active COVID-19. Sequencing input: peripheral blood. The CDR3 region is CASSIGTGSPSGANVLTF. DNA of the CDR3: TGTGCCAGTAGTATAGGGACAGGGAGCCCGTCTGGGGCCAACGTCCTGACTTTC.